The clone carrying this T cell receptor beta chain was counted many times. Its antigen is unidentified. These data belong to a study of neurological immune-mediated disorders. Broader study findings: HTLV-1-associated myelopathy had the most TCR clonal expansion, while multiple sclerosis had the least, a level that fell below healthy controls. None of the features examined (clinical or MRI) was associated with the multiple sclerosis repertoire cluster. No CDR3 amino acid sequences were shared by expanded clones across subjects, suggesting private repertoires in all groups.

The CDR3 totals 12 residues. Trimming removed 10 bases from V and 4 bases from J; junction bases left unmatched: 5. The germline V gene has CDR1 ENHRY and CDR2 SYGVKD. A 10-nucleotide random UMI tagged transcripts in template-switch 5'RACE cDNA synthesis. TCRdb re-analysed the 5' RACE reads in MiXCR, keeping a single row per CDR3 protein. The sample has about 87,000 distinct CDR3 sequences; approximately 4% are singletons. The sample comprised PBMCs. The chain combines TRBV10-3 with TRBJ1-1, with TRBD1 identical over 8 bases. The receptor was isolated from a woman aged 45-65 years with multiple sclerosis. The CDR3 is CASTDRGTEAFF. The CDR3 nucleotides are TGTGCCAGTACAGACAGGGGCACTGAAGCTTTCTTT.